This T cell receptor beta chain appears in the sequencing data of a study of blood T cell repertoires in COVID-19. The CDR3 length equals 12 residues, ends included. Germline-derived CDR1 and CDR2 are SGDLS and YYNGEE. Those enrolled in Seattle joined during active infection and were followed longitudinally afterward. The assay was immunoSEQ multiplex PCR, and TCRdb's table has in-frame clones only and misses some. Here the sample spans 150,000 to 200,000 clones, less than 85% being singletons. Concerning this clone itself: Since the CDR3 does not end with the conserved phenylalanine or tryptophan, this likely comes from a read error. It is unclear where the CDR3 begins or ends on the DNA, so no DNA is shown, and the CDR3 is as TCRdb lists it.

This receptor was obtained from a woman in her thirties or forties with COVID-19, enrolled during active disease. The J gene is TRBJ1-1, the V gene TRBV9; the table's TRBD1 call for D was not verified on the DNA. Sequenced sample: peripheral blood. CDR3 loop: CASSDGTGGVGV.